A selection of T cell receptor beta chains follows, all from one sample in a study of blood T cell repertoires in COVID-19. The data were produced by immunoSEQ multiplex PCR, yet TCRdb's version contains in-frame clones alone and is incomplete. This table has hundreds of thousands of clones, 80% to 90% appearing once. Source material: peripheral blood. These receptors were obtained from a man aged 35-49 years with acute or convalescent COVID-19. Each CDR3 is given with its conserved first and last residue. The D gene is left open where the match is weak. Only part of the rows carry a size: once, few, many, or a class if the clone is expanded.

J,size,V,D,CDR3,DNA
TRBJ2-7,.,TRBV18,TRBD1,CASSPGTAYEQYF,TGTGCCAGCTCACCGGGGACAGCCTACGAGCAGTACTTC
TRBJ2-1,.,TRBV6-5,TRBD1,CASSYSGTGGGNEQFF,TGTGCCAGCAGTTACTCCGGGACAGGTGGGGGCAATGAGCAGTTCTTC
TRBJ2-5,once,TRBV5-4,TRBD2,CASSPRIAGGIETQYF,TGTGCCAGCAGCCCTCGAATAGCGGGAGGGATAGAGACCCAGTACTTC
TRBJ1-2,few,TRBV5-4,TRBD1,CASSWGPGTDYGYTF,TGTGCCAGCAGCTGGGGTCCCGGGACAGACTATGGCTACACCTTC
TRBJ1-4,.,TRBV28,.,CASSFPPAGATNEKLFF,TGTGCCAGCAGTTTTCCTCCAGCAGGGGCAACTAATGAAAAACTGTTTTTT
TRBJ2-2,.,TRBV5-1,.,CASSLRRAESGELFF,TGCGCCAGCAGCTTAAGGCGGGCAGAATCCGGGGAGCTGTTTTTT
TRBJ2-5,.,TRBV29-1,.,CSVGSSGQETQYF,TGCAGCGTTGGAAGTTCGGGGCAAGAGACCCAGTACTTC
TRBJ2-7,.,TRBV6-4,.,CASSEDSSSYEQYF,TGTGCCAGCAGTGAGGACTCTAGCTCCTACGAGCAGTACTTC
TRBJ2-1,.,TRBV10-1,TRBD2,CASSDSLADNNEQFF,TGCGCCAGCAGTGACAGTCTAGCGGACAACAATGAGCAGTTCTTC
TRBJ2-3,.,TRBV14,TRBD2,CASSQGALAGAHTDTQYF,TGTGCCAGCAGCCAAGGGGCCCTAGCGGGGGCCCACACAGATACGCAGTATTTT
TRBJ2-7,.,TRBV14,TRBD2,CASSQHMGLALYEQYF,TGTGCCAGCAGCCAACATATGGGACTAGCCCTTTACGAGCAGTACTTC
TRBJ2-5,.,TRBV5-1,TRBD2,CASSLTGTRGETQYF,TGCGCCAGCAGCTTAACCGGGACTAGGGGAGAGACCCAGTACTTC
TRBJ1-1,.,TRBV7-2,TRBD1,CASYYPGGRAFF,TGTGCCAGCTACTACCCAGGGGGGCGAGCTTTCTTT
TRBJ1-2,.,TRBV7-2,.,CASSGGFNYGYTF,TGTGCCAGCAGCGGGGGGTTTAACTATGGCTACACCTTC
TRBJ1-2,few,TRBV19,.,CASRAGQNYGYTF,TGTGCCAGTAGGGCTGGCCAAAACTATGGCTACACCTTC
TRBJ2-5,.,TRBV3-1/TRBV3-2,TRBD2,CASSWTSGRPQETQYF,TGTGCCAGCAGCTGGACTAGCGGGAGGCCCCAAGAGACCCAGTACTTC
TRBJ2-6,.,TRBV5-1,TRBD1,CASSTGTGTLGRSGANVLTF,TGCGCCAGCAGCACCGGGACAGGGACTCTTGGGCGCTCTGGGGCCAACGTCCTGACTTTC
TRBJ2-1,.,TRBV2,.,CVSRDFYNEQFF,TGTGTCTCCAGGGACTTCTACAATGAGCAGTTCTTC
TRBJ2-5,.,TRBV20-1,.,CSARDQETQYF,TGCAGTGCCAGGGACCAAGAGACCCAGTACTTC
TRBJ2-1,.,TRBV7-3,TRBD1,CASSLGQVVSYNEQFF,TGTGCCAGCAGCTTAGGACAGGTAGTCAGCTACAATGAGCAGTTCTTC
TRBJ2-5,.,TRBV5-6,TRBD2,CASSSSAGQGGRETQYF,TGTGCCAGCAGCTCCTCAGCGGGGCAGGGCGGAAGAGAGACCCAGTACTTC
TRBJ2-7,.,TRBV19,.,CASSSDREVYEQYF,TGTGCCAGTAGTAGCGACAGGGAGGTTTACGAGCAGTACTTC
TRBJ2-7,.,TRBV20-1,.,CSAFYYEQYF,TGCAGTGCTTTCTACTACGAGCAGTACTTC
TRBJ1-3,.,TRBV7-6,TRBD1,CASSTGGGGNTIYF,TGTGCCAGCAGTACAGGGGGTGGTGGAAACACCATATATTTT
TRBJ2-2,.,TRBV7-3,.,CASSLTGQGPNTGELFF,TGTGCCAGCAGCTTAACTGGGCAGGGTCCGAACACCGGGGAGCTGTTTTTT
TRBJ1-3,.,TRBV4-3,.,CASSQDGHLSGNTIYF,TGCGCCAGCAGCCAAGATGGGCACCTCTCTGGAAACACCATATATTTT
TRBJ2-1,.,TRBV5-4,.,CASSLSGTRASNEQFF,TGTGCCAGCAGCTTGTCGGGTACGAGGGCCTCCAATGAGCAGTTCTTC
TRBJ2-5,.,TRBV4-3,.,CASSQAFDRYETQYF,TGCGCCAGCAGCCAAGCATTCGACAGATATGAGACCCAGTACTTC
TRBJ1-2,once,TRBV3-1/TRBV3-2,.,CASSQSAASTGYTF,TGTGCCAGCAGCCAGTCCGCGGCGAGTACTGGCTACACCTTC
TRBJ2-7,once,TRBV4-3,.,CASSQYVGGQQGTSSYEQYF,TGCGCCAGCAGCCAATATGTCGGGGGCCAACAGGGGACGAGCTCCTACGAGCAGTACTTC
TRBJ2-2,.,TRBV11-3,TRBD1,CASRGTGNTGELFF,TGTGCCAGCAGGGGGACAGGAAATACCGGGGAGCTGTTTTTT
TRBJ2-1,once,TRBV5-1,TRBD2,CASSPEGLAGLNYNEQFF,TGCGCCAGCAGCCCAGAGGGACTAGCGGGGCTAAACTACAATGAGCAGTTCTTC
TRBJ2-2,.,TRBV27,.,CASSLSVNTGELFF,TGTGCCAGCAGTTTATCCGTGAACACCGGGGAGCTGTTTTTT
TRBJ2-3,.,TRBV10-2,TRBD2,CASSDRVAGGLGDTQYF,TGCGCCAGCAGTGATAGAGTAGCGGGGGGGCTAGGAGATACGCAGTATTTT
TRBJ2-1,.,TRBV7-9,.,CASSFSGPDNEQFF,TGTGCCAGCAGCTTCAGCGGGCCCGACAATGAGCAGTTCTTC
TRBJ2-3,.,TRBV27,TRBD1,CASSLRTGITDTQYF,TGTGCCAGCAGCCTGCGGACAGGGATCACAGATACGCAGTATTTT
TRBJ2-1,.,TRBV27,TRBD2,CASSRGGASNEQFF,TGTGCCAGCAGTCGCGGGGGGGCCTCCAATGAGCAGTTCTTC
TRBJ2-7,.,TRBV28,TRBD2,CASSFGASGSSYEQYF,TGTGCCAGCAGTTTTGGGGCTAGCGGGAGCTCCTACGAGCAGTACTTC